One and the same sample provided the 7 T cell receptor beta chains below, sequenced in a study of blood T cell repertoires in COVID-19. The protocol was immunoSEQ multiplex PCR, while the TCRdb copy is restricted to in-frame clones and leaves out a portion. The sample comprises roughly 80,000 clones, approximately 91% of which are singletons, and 2.5% to 3% rests with the top ten. The sequencing sample was made of peripheral blood. The receptors derive from a man aged 50-59 years with COVID-19, enrolled during active disease.

The V and J genes are TRBV12-2 and TRBJ2-7; the DNA was not used to check the table's D call, TRBD1. TRBV12-2 is shown as a pseudogene. CDR3 length: 18 residues. This CDR3 is CASRLARGQTDRSYEQYV. Here the CDR3 DNA reads TGTGCAAGTCGCTTAGCGCGGGGACAGACTGATAGATCCTACGAGCAGTACGTC.

The J gene is TRBJ2-2, the V gene TRBV19; tentative D call: TRBD1 (5 bases). Germline assignment: CDR1 LNHDA and CDR2 SQIVND (reference sequence). Trimming pared 1 base from V and 5 bases from J, leaving 14 bases between. CDR3 length: 16 residues. The CDR3 DNA is TGTGCCAGTAGTATAGTAACAGGACCGAGGACCGGGGAGCTGTTTTTT. Translated, it gives CASSIVTGPRTGELFF.

This rearrangement joins TRBV7-9 to TRBJ2-1; 13 bases are a match to TRBD2. Germline V gene data show CDR1 as SEHNR and CDR2 as FQNEAQ (reference sequence). This CDR3 is 15 amino acids long. V was clipped by 10 bases and J by 6 bases; unmatched bases: 9. This chain's CDR3 is CANEVLAGGSNEQFF. The CDR3 nucleotides are TGTGCCAACGAGGTACTAGCGGGAGGGTCCAATGAGCAGTTCTTC.

This clone was detected only once. The V gene is TRBV10-3, the J gene TRBJ2-5; 7 nucleotides match TRBD1. J lost 2 bases, V lost 8 bases, and 2 bases had no gene match. The CDR3 runs 12 residues. Germline assignment: CDR1 ENHRY and CDR2 SYGVKD. CDR3 coding DNA: TGTGCCATCGGGGGACAGCAAGAGACCCAGTACTTC. Protein product: CAIGGQQETQYF.

The V and J genes are TRBV6-1 and TRBJ1-1; tentative D call: TRBD1 (6 bases). V lost 4 bases, J lost 6 bases, and 9 bases lay in between. This CDR3 is built from 12 residues. Germline assignment: CDR1 MNHNS and CDR2 SASEGT. The CDR3 spells CASSVQGSEAFF. The CDR3 DNA reads TGTGCCAGCAGTGTACAGGGTTCTGAAGCTTTCTTT.

V gene TRBV7-2 combines with J gene TRBJ2-7; D is perhaps TRBD1 (6 bases). V was clipped by 6 bases and J by 3 bases, with 9 bases between them. The CDR3 has 12 amino acids. In germline, CDR1 is SGHTA, CDR2 FQGNSA. This chain's CDR3 is CASSQQGYEQYF. The CDR3 DNA sequence: TGTGCCAGCAGTCAACAGGGCTACGAGCAGTACTTC. The full variable domain, its missing parts supplied by reference TRBV7-2 and TRBJ2-7, is GAGVSQSPSNKVTEKGKDVELRCDPISGHTALYWYRQSLGQGLEFLIYFQGNSAPDKSGLPSDRFSAERTGGSVSTLTIQRTQQEDSAVYLCASSQQGYEQYFGPGTRLTVT.

The V call is TRBV7-2, the J call TRBJ2-3, with 7 bases fitting TRBD1. Germline CDR1 is SGHTA and CDR2 is FQGNSA. V dropped 2 bases and J dropped 2; count of bases not matched to a gene: 7. The CDR3 contains 16 residues. CDR3 residues: CASSLLPRGNTDTQYF. The DNA for the CDR3 is TGTGCCAGCAGCTTACTTCCCAGGGGGAACACAGATACGCAGTATTTT.